This TCR beta chain is drawn from a study of response to subunit inactivated influenza vaccine. The study's findings and limits: T cells newly recruited by each seasonal influenza vaccination are few, the authors suggested.

Using its own MiXCR run on the RT-PCR reads, TCRdb lists one record per CDR3 protein. The sample includes under 850,000 distinct CDR3 sequences, around 20% of them seen just once. The CDR3 runs 13 residues. Trimming shortened V by 2 bases and J by 1 base, and 5 bases separated the two germline ends. Germline assignment: CDR1 LGHDT and CDR2 YNNKEL (reference sequence). The sample holds a few counts of this clonotype. Its antigen is currently unknown. The chain is built from TRBV3-1 and TRBJ1-1; D is ambiguous. Sequenced here: PBMCs from blood, sampled roughly 5 days after vaccination. The receptor's source is a man aged 50-60 years who received an inactivated influenza vaccine. The CDR3 region has the DNA TGTGCCAGCAGCCAAATGACGAACACTGAAGCTTTCTTT. Translating it yields CASSQMTNTEAFF.